One and the same sample provided the 12 T cell receptor beta chains below, sequenced in a study of blood T cells in healthy people across ages. A J-beta primer mix and a sample-barcoded 5' primer were used in a second PCR of roughly 6 to 12 cycles. A single record per CDR3 protein comes from TCRdb applying MiXCR to the 5' RACE reads. The table shows around 900,000 distinct CDR3 sequences, with around 54% occurring only once. The sequenced material came from blood. Receptors originate from an older woman in good health.

The chain has TRBV5-1 and TRBJ1-1; possibly TRBD1 for D (6 bases). The V gene's germline CDR1 is SGHRS and CDR2 YFSETQ. The CDR3 runs to 16 residues. With 0 bases removed from V and 3 bases from J, the gap between germline ends came to 15 bases. The CDR3 bases are TGCGCCAGCAGCTTGGATCCGGGGGCAAGGGACACTGAAGCTTTCTTT. This translates into CASSLDPGARDTEAFF.

This clonotype was counted a few times. V is TRBV15 and J is TRBJ2-7, with D tentatively TRBD2 (6 bases). This CDR3 spans 16 amino acids. The V and J ends lost 0 bases and 4 bases respectively, with 16 bases between them. The germline V gene has CDR1 LNHNV and CDR2 YYDKDF (reference sequence). Written as DNA, the CDR3 is TGTGCCACCAGCAGAGATCGGATCGGGAGTGGGTACGAGCAGTACTTC. It is translated as CATSRDRIGSGYEQYF.

The chain recombines TRBV30 with TRBJ1-1; D unclear. Trimming pared 0 bases from V and 4 bases from J, leaving 3 bases between. This CDR3 is built from 11 residues. Germline assignment: CDR1 GTSNPN and CDR2 SVGIG (reference sequence). CDR3 bases: TGTGCCTGGAGTGTAAGCACTGAAGCTTTCTTT. Its translation: CAWSVSTEAFF.

The rearrangement joins TRBV6-1 to TRBJ2-3; TRBD1 aligns across 7 bases. CDR1 MNHNS and CDR2 SASEGT come from the germline V gene. V shed 2 bases and J 5 bases; nucleotides not matched to a gene: 7. This CDR3 has 15 amino acids. The CDR3 nucleotides are TGTGCCAGCAGTGAAAGGGCCAGGGGGAGAGATACGCAGTATTTT. It is translated as CASSERARGRDTQYF.

V gene TRBV5-1 combines with J gene TRBJ2-1; D is perhaps TRBD1 (5 bases). The CDR3 is made up of 16 amino acids. Germline assignment: CDR1 SGHRS and CDR2 YFSETQ. V lost 1 base, J lost 0 bases, and 11 bases lay in between. The CDR3, as DNA: TGCGCCAGCAGCTTGACCAGGGTCCCCTCCTACAATGAGCAGTTCTTC. Translation gives CASSLTRVPSYNEQFF.

The chain joins TRBV20-1 to TRBJ2-5; D possibly corresponds to TRBD2 (6 bases). CDR3 length: 14 residues. V gave up 4 bases and J gave up 4 bases, with 16 bases separating them. The germline V gene encodes CDR1 DFQATT and CDR2 SNEGSKA (reference sequence). DNA for the CDR3: TGCAGTGCTATCCCCCGAGCGGGTAGAGAGACCCAGTACTTC. Its translation: CSAIPRAGRETQYF.

J is TRBJ2-1 and V is TRBV5-1; 10 positions match TRBD2. V lost 4 bases and J lost 0; bases outside the gene matches: 10. Germline values: CDR1 SGHRS, CDR2 YFSETQ. This CDR3 comprises 18 residues. The DNA of the CDR3 is TGCGCCAGCAGCGCCGGACTAGCGGAAGACAGCTCCTACAATGAGCAGTTCTTC. Protein sequence: CASSAGLAEDSSYNEQFF.

The table lists this clonotype with a few counts. The chain carries TRBV7-2 and TRBJ2-7, with D tentatively TRBD1 or TRBD2 (6 bases each). The germline V gene encodes CDR1 SGHTA and CDR2 FQGNSA. CDR3 length: 13 amino acids. The V and J ends lost 5 bases and 3 bases respectively, with 11 bases between them. CDR3 DNA sequence: TGTGCCAGCAGCCCAGAGGGGGGCTACGAGCAGTACTTC. Amino acids: CASSPEGGYEQYF.

The V and J genes are TRBV5-1 and TRBJ2-7, with D tentatively TRBD2 (6 bases). This CDR3 is built from 13 residues. Trimming removed 1 base at V and 5 bases at J, with 10 bases between. Germline lookup yields CDR1 SGHRS and CDR2 YFSETQ. The CDR3 region is CASSLLASDEQYF. CDR3 sequence (DNA): TGCGCCAGCAGCTTGTTAGCTAGCGACGAGCAGTACTTC.

This clonotype has a handful of counts. This rearrangement joins TRBV5-7 to TRBJ2-3; D gene ambiguous. TRBV5-7 is known as an ORF, though its function is uncertain. The V end lost 5 bases, the J end lost 2 bases, and 12 bases lay between the germline ends. The CDR3 has 14 amino acids. CDR3 in DNA: TGTGCCAGCAGAGTTACTCCCCACACAGATACGCAGTATTTT. It codes for CASRVTPHTDTQYF.

In DNA, the CDR3 is TGCGCCAGCAGCCGAAGGCTGTCCCGACAAGAGACCCAGTACTTC. It translates to CASSRRLSRQETQYF. V is TRBV4-3 and J is TRBJ2-5; D is uncertain. CDR1 is LGHNA, CDR2 YSLEER, per germline. The CDR3 is 15 amino acids. V was trimmed by 4 bases and J by 2 bases, leaving 14 bases between them.

J is TRBJ2-1 and V is TRBV28, with D unclear. V lost 2 bases, J lost 4 bases, and 15 bases lay in between. Looked up from germline, CDR1 is MDHEN and CDR2 is SYDVKM. CDR3 length equals 16 residues. CDR3 sequence (DNA): TGTGCCAGCAGTTTAGGGCGGAGTAGAGAGTACAATGAGCAGTTCTTC. This translates into CASSLGRSREYNEQFF.